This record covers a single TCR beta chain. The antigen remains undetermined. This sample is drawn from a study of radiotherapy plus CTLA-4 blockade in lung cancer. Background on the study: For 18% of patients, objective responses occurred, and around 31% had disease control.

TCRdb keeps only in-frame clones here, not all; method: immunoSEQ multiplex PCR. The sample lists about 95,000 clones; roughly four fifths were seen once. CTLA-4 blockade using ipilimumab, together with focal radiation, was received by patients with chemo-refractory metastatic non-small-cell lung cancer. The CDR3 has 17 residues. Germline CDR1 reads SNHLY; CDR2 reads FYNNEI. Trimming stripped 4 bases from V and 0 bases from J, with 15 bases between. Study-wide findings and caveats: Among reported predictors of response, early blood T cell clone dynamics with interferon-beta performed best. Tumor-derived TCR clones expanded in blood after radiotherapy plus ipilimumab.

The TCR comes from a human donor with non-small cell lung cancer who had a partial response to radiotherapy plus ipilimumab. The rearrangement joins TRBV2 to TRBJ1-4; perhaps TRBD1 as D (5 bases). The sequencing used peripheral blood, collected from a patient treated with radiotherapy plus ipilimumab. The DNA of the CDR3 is TGTGCCAGCAGTGTAAGGGCAGGGAGGGCAACTAATGAAAAACTGTTTTTT. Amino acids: CASSVRAGRATNEKLFF. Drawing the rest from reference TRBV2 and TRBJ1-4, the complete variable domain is EPEVTQTPSHQVTQMGQEVILRCVPISNHLYFYWYRQILGQKVEFLVSFYNNEISEKSEIFDDQFSVERPDGSNFTLKIRSTKLEDSAMYFCASSVRAGRATNEKLFFGSGTQLSVL.